This T cell receptor (beta chain) was observed in a study of pediatric ulcerative colitis. Study-level background: Most patients had pancolitis, and two had left-sided colitis. General observations from the study: A couple of rectal clonotypes were found only in ulcerative colitis patients, all of them. Rectal pinch biopsies may have included blood-derived T cells, especially in patients with overt colitis.

Sequencing was at survey level. Sequencing used immunoSEQ multiplex PCR; TCRdb keeps in-frame clones, though not all of them. This table has about 36,000 clones, 73% appearing once. CDR1 SGHDT and CDR2 YYEEEE come from the germline V gene. The CDR3 is 14 amino acids. Trimming took 1 base from V and 6 from J, leaving 13 bases between them. Points on this clone: Antigen specificity is unknown.

The rectum was sampled with one to two pinch biopsies at colonoscopy. The chain carries TRBV5-6 and TRBJ1-2; D remains ambiguous. This sequence was found in a boy under 18 with moderate ulcerative colitis. Sequenced: gut tissue. The CDR3 DNA sequence: TGTGCCAGCAGCTTGAATTTAAGGGTTGATGGCTACACCTTC. Residues: CASSLNLRVDGYTF.